The TCR beta chain under discussion was sequenced for a study of shared clonotypes between healthy human individuals. The study's findings and limits: Generation probability values for non-shared clonotypes were lower than those for clonotypes shared by all four donors.

This CDR3 is built from 13 residues. With 3 bases removed from V and 0 bases from J, the gap between germline ends came to 5 bases. CDR1 and CDR2 from the germline V gene are SGDLS and YYNGEE. Researchers reported that CD8 memory united CD45RO+ cells with CCR7-negative CD45RA+ TemRA cells. Using about 0.2 ug DNA, 30,000 to 35,000 T cell genomes, the sorted-subset replicate PCRs were run. Libraries were prepared by immunoSEQ multiplex PCR; TCRdb keeps only in-frame clonotypes and omits some of them. Among approximately 400,000 clones, about 96% were seen once, and the ten largest hold approximately 0.32%. With regard to this clone: Antigen specificity is unknown.

Sequencing was performed on memory CD8+ T cells sorted from blood. Specified subset: CD45RO+ cells pooled with CCR7-negative TemRA cells. This rearrangement joins TRBV9 to TRBJ2-3; D is unclear. This clonotype was obtained from a man aged 25-40 years in good health. DNA of the CDR3: TGTGCCAGCAGCGAAGCTAGCACAGATACGCAGTATTTT. Protein product: CASSEASTDTQYF.